This TCR beta chain stems from a study of early T cells in non-severe SARS-CoV-2 infection. Study-level information: Sequencing used unsorted whole-blood bulk RNA, so chains lack pairing. Whole-study results and caveats: Missing private and CD4 specificities, VDJdb matching favored anti-spike CD8 responses.

The germline V gene has CDR1 LGHDT and CDR2 YNNKEL (reference sequence). The germline V and J ends were trimmed by 6 bases and 2 bases, with 10 bases remaining between them. CDR3 length equals 13 residues. Individually, cDNA molecules had unique molecular identifiers attached to them. In TCRdb, the 5' RACE reads were re-called with MiXCR into one record per CDR3 protein. The table includes roughly 64,000 distinct CDR3 sequences, about 10% detected once. On this clonotype itself: Its antigen is currently unknown.

This rearrangement joins TRBV3-1 to TRBJ2-5, with D possibly being TRBD1 or TRBD2 (6 bases each). This specimen was whole blood, taken at baseline. The origin of this receptor is an adult who was a healthcare worker with PCR-confirmed SARS-CoV-2 infection or an uninfected control (not recorded which). CDR3 residues: CASRGGFQETQYF. In nucleotides, the CDR3 is TGTGCCAGCAGAGGGGGGTTTCAAGAGACCCAGTACTTC.